The 22 T cell receptor beta chains below were found in one sample sequenced in a study of early T cells in non-severe SARS-CoV-2 infection. TCRdb re-called the 5' RACE reads through MiXCR, storing one row per CDR3 protein. Here the sample spans 100,000 to 150,000 distinct CDR3 sequences, more than 12% being singletons. Sequenced material: whole blood. These receptors were taken from an adult who was a healthcare worker with PCR-confirmed SARS-CoV-2 infection or an uninfected control (not recorded which).

A note on this clonotype: This clone may be a read error of a much larger clone one base away. The CDR3 end shows no conserved phenylalanine or tryptophan, and so a read error is likely. The gene calls are TRBV2 and TRBJ1-1, with D uncertain. CDR1 is SNHLY, CDR2 FYNNEI, per germline. V shed 4 bases and J shed 8 bases, with 8 bases lying between them. The CDR3 has 11 amino acids. This chain's CDR3 is CASSGYGEAFY. CDR3 DNA: TGTGCCAGCAGTGGATACGGCGAAGCTTTCTAT.

The gene calls are TRBV12-3 or TRBV12-4 and TRBJ2-1, with D perhaps TRBD1 (6 bases). This CDR3 region has 14 residues. Between the trimmed V and J ends, which lost 2 bases and 8 bases, there was a span of 13 bases. CDR3 bases: TGTGCCAGCAGTTTAACCTCCCCAGGGGATGAGCAGTTCTTC. The encoded protein is CASSLTSPGDEQFF.

The chain recombines TRBV9 with TRBJ2-5, with TRBD2 matching 14 bases. The length of the CDR3 is 18 residues. Losses at the gene ends were 5 bases for V and 5 bases for J; bases not matched to a gene: 14. In germline, CDR1 is SGDLS, CDR2 YYNGEE. The DNA of the CDR3 is TGTGCCAGCAGTCGCTTTGGGACTAGCGGGGGACCCACGGAGACCCAGTACTTC. Translated: CASSRFGTSGGPTETQYF.

This chain links TRBV12-3 or TRBV12-4 with TRBJ2-1, with a tentative D call TRBD2 (6 bases). The V and J ends lost 6 bases and 7 bases respectively, with 10 bases between them. The CDR3 length is 12 residues. CDR3 loop: CASSMGGNEQFF. CDR3 nucleotides: TGTGCCAGCAGCATGGGGGGAAATGAGCAGTTCTTC.

CDR3 in DNA: TGTGCCAGCTCACCGTCCGGACAGTCATACGAGCAGTACTTC. This encodes CASSPSGQSYEQYF. V usage is TRBV18 and J usage is TRBJ2-7, with a possible D match to TRBD1 (6 bases). The CDR3 sequence is 14 residues long. Germline V gives CDR1 KGHSH, CDR2 LQKENI. The V gene lost 3 bases and the J gene lost 4 bases, with 13 bases spanning the gap. Supplemented by reference TRBV18 and TRBJ2-7, the full variable domain reads NAGVMQNPRHLVRRRGQEARLRCSPMKGHSHVYWYRQLPEEGLKFMVYLQKENIIDESGMPKERFSAEFPKEGPSILRIQQVVRGDSAAYFCASSPSGQSYEQYFGPGTRLTVT.

In its sample, this clonotype was seen a few times. V gene TRBV6-5 combines with J gene TRBJ1-2, with TRBD1 identical over 8 bases. This CDR3 spans 14 amino acids. From germline, CDR1 is MNHEY and CDR2 SVGAGI. Trimming cost V 5 bases and J 4 bases; bases outside gene matches: 6. The CDR3 coding sequence is TGTGCCAGCAGTCAACGACAGGGGACCTATGGCTACACCTTC. Its translation: CASSQRQGTYGYTF.

This clonotype was seen a few times. The rearrangement uses TRBV6-1 and TRBJ2-3; D perhaps matches TRBD2 (5 bases). The germline gives CDR1 MNHNS, CDR2 SASEGT. CDR3 size: 15 residues. The V gene lost 3 bases and the J gene lost 0 bases, with 10 bases spanning the gap. CDR3 amino acids: CASSDPGYSTDTQYF. DNA of the CDR3: TGTGCCAGCAGTGATCCGGGGTATAGCACAGATACGCAGTATTTT.

This clonotype was picked up a small number of times. This chain links TRBV18 with TRBJ1-4; tentative D call: TRBD1 (5 bases). CDR1 and CDR2 from the germline V gene are KGHSH and LQKENI. V lost 3 bases, J lost 7 bases, and 12 bases lay in between. The CDR3 has 14 amino acids. Here the CDR3 reads CASSPGTDTEKLFF. The CDR3 nucleotides are TGTGCCAGCTCACCCGGGACGGATACTGAAAAACTGTTTTTT.

This clonotype appeared many times. The chain carries TRBV29-1 and TRBJ2-7; D tentatively fits TRBD1 or TRBD2 (5 bases each). CDR1 is SQVTM, CDR2 ANQGSEA, per germline. Between the trimmed V and J ends, which lost 7 bases and 4 bases, there was a span of 11 bases. This CDR3 is 11 amino acids long. CDR3 coding DNA: TGCAGCGGGGGGACGTTTTACGAGCAGTACTTC. Translated: CSGGTFYEQYF.

The rearrangement links TRBV3-1 to TRBJ1-2; D is perhaps TRBD1 (5 bases). The germline V gene has CDR1 LGHDT and CDR2 YNNKEL (reference sequence). This CDR3 spans 13 amino acids. The V end was cut by 4 bases, the J end by 8 bases, with 14 bases between. CDR3 residues: CASSLGASGGYTF. CDR3 sequence (DNA): TGTGCCAGCAGCCTTGGGGCGAGTGGCGGCTACACCTTC.

The V and J genes are TRBV6-2 or TRBV6-3 and TRBJ2-1, with D hard to call. The CDR3 runs 16 residues. Germline values: CDR1 MNHEY, CDR2 SVGEGT. V was clipped by 0 bases and J by 7 bases, with 16 bases between them. The DNA of the CDR3 is TGTGCCAGCAGTTACTCGATGCAGGACCTTGCAAATGAGCAGTTCTTC. Amino acid sequence: CASSYSMQDLANEQFF.

The rearrangement links TRBV6-6 to TRBJ2-7; TRBD1 is a possible D gene (6 bases). The length of the CDR3 is 13 residues. V lost 2 bases and J 8 bases, leaving 13 bases between the germline ends. In germline, CDR1 is MNHNY, CDR2 SVGAGI (reference sequence). The CDR3 sequence: CASSYAGQPKQYF. The CDR3 nucleotides are TGTGCCAGCAGTTACGCTGGACAGCCCAAGCAGTACTTC.

J is TRBJ2-3 and V is TRBV20-1; 12 bases align to TRBD2. Germline V CDR1 and CDR2: DFQATT, SNEGSKA (reference sequence). V shed 0 bases and J 0 bases; nucleotides not matched to a gene: 10. There are 19 residues in the CDR3. This chain's CDR3 is CSARDLGLAGGNSTDTQYF. Written as DNA, the CDR3 is TGCAGTGCTAGAGATCTGGGTCTAGCGGGGGGGAATAGCACAGATACGCAGTATTTT.

The sample holds a few counts of this clonotype. This chain joins TRBV18 and TRBJ1-4; unclear D gene. Germline V gene lookup returns CDR1 KGHSH and CDR2 LQKENI. The CDR3 loop spans 14 amino acids. Trimming pared 0 bases from V and 8 bases from J, leaving 10 bases between. The CDR3 sequence is CASSPPSEKEKLFF. The CDR3 DNA follows: TGTGCCAGCTCACCACCGTCTGAGAAGGAAAAACTGTTTTTT.

This clonotype has ten or more counts. J is TRBJ2-5 and V is TRBV7-6, with 13 positions matching TRBD2. With 2 bases clipped from V and 2 bases from J, the junction kept 2 bases outside the gene matches. The CDR3 covers 16 residues. Germline V CDR1 and CDR2: SGHVS, FNYEAQ. CDR3 bases: TGTGCCAGCAGCTTACGGACTAGCGGGGGACAAGAGACCCAGTACTTC. It codes for CASSLRTSGGQETQYF. Supplemented by reference TRBV7-6 and TRBJ2-5, the full variable domain reads GAGVSQSPRYKVTKRGQDVALRCDPISGHVSLYWYRQALGQGPEFLTYFNYEAQQDKSGLPNDRFSAERPEGSISTLTIQRTEQRDSAMYRCASSLRTSGGQETQYFGPGTRLLVL.

The J gene is TRBJ2-5, the V gene TRBV7-8, with TRBD2 matching over 14 bases. V shed 5 bases, J shed 2 bases, and the junction held 4 bases outside the gene matches. Germline CDR1 SGHVS, CDR2 FQNEAQ. The CDR3 has 16 amino acids. The CDR3 loop is CASSRGTSGGQETQYF. DNA of the CDR3: TGTGCCAGCAGCCGCGGGACTAGCGGGGGACAAGAGACCCAGTACTTC.

The V call is TRBV12-3 or TRBV12-4, the J call TRBJ2-7, with 7 bases matching TRBD1. The CDR3 covers 13 residues. V lost 7 bases, J lost 9 bases, and 12 bases stayed unmatched. The chain's CDR3 is CASKEGASSSQYF. The CDR3 DNA sequence: TGTGCCAGCAAAGAGGGGGCATCAAGTTCGCAGTACTTC.

The chain couples TRBV6-2 or TRBV6-3 to TRBJ2-4, with a weak D call TRBD1 (6 bases). The CDR3 loop spans 12 amino acids. Trimming removed 7 bases from V and 6 bases from J, with 10 bases in between. CDR1 is MNHEY, CDR2 SVGEGT, per germline. The CDR3 here is CASKGDTNIQYF. The CDR3 DNA reads as TGTGCCAGCAAAGGGGACACAAACATTCAGTACTTC.

This clonotype showed up just a few times. The chain combines TRBV2 with TRBJ2-6, with D uncertain. With 6 bases removed from V and 6 bases from J, the gap between germline ends came to 9 bases. The CDR3 contains 13 residues. Germline-derived CDR1 and CDR2 are SNHLY and FYNNEI. The CDR3 bases are TGTGCCAGCAGGAGACTGACGGCCAACGTCCTGACTTTC. Translating gives CASRRLTANVLTF.

The V and J genes are TRBV18 and TRBJ2-5; the D is unclear. CDR1 is KGHSH, CDR2 LQKENI, per germline. V was trimmed by 5 bases and J by 0 bases, leaving 4 bases between them. The length of the CDR3 is 12 residues. Here the CDR3 reads CASSGYQETQYF. In DNA form, the CDR3 reads TGTGCCAGCTCAGGGTACCAAGAGACCCAGTACTTC.

This clonotype was seen only a few times. The rearrangement joins TRBV7-3 to TRBJ2-2, with TRBD1 matching 9 bases. CDR1 SGHTA and CDR2 FQGTGA come from the germline V gene. V lost 6 bases and J lost 1; bases outside the gene matches: 3. The CDR3 loop spans 15 amino acids. In DNA, the CDR3 is TGTGCCAGCAGTCCGACAGGGGGGAACACCGGGGAGCTGTTTTTT. This sequence encodes CASSPTGGNTGELFF. Full variable domain (remainder filled in from reference TRBV7-3 and TRBJ2-2): GAGVSQTPSNKVTEKGKYVELRCDPISGHTALYWYRQSLGQGPEFLIYFQGTGAADDSGLPNDRFFAVRPEGSVSTLKIQRTERGDSAVYLCASSPTGGNTGELFFGEGSRLTVL.

The chain joins TRBV19 to TRBJ2-7; weak D call: TRBD1 (5 bases). With 3 bases removed from V and 3 bases from J, the gap between germline ends came to 6 bases. Per germline, CDR1 LNHDA and CDR2 SQIVND (reference sequence). The CDR3 is 12 amino acids. The CDR3 region has the DNA TGTGCCAGTAGTATGGACAACTACGAGCAGTACTTC. This gives the protein CASSMDNYEQYF.